A single sample is the source of the 30 T cell receptor beta chains below, sequenced in a study of blood T cell repertoires in COVID-19. Some clones are missing from TCRdb's copy, which holds only in-frame ones; the method was immunoSEQ multiplex PCR. The sample has 95,000 to 130,000 clones, approximately 82% seen once. The sequencing sample was made of peripheral blood. The source of these receptors is a man aged 70-80 years with active or convalescent COVID-19.

The V gene is TRBV6-6, the J gene TRBJ1-5; 8 positions agree with TRBD1. This CDR3 is 14 amino acids long. CDR1 MNHNY and CDR2 SVGAGI come from the germline V gene (reference sequence). The trim removed 2 bases at V and 6 bases at J, leaving 3 bases unmatched. CDR3 nucleotide sequence: TGTGCCAGCAGTTACCAGGGGGCCGGTCAGCCCCAGCATTTT. Translating it yields CASSYQGAGQPQHF.

The chain is built from TRBV5-6 and TRBJ2-7, with D perhaps TRBD1 (5 bases). CDR1 SGHDT and CDR2 YYEEEE come from the germline V gene. V dropped 6 bases and J dropped 0 bases, with 13 bases sitting between them. This CDR3 contains 14 residues. For the CDR3, the DNA is TGTGCCAGCACCTCGGTCAGGGTCTCCTACGAGCAGTACTTC. Translation gives CASTSVRVSYEQYF. Full variable domain (missing parts from reference TRBV5-6 and TRBJ2-7): DAGVTQSPTHLIKTRGQQVTLRCSPKSGHDTVSWYQQALGQGPQFIFQYYEEEERQRGNFPDRFSGHQFPNYSSELNVNALLLGDSALYLCASTSVRVSYEQYFGPGTRLTVT.

The rearrangement uses TRBV9 and TRBJ2-1; TRBD2 agrees at 10 bases. Germline V lookup: CDR1 SGDLS, CDR2 YYNGEE. CDR3 length: 13 residues. Unmatched junction bases numbered 5, after V lost 7 bases and J lost 7 bases. The CDR3 is CASAPAGGNEQFF. DNA for the CDR3: TGTGCCAGCGCCCCAGCGGGAGGGAATGAGCAGTTCTTC.

This clone was observed a single time. V usage is TRBV11-3 and J usage is TRBJ1-2, with 8 bases that match TRBD1. The CDR3 has 14 amino acids. V shed 5 bases, J shed 1 base, and the junction held 3 bases outside the gene matches. The germline CDR1 and CDR2 sequences are SGHNT and YENEEA. The CDR3 reads CASSAGQGNYGYTF. CDR3 DNA sequence: TGTGCCAGCAGCGCCGGACAGGGTAACTATGGCTACACCTTC.

The chain employs TRBV6-9 and TRBJ1-1; 10 nucleotides match TRBD1. Trimming at V came to 6 bases and at J to 6 bases, leaving 16 bases not matched to a gene. The CDR3 totals 17 residues. From germline, CDR1 is MNHGY and CDR2 SVAAGI. The CDR3 coding sequence is TGTGCCAGCAGCCCCTTGCGGGGACAGGGGTTTGGTCCTGAAGCTTTCTTT. Translation gives CASSPLRGQGFGPEAFF.

This chain joins TRBV7-9 and TRBJ2-1, with 8 bases matching TRBD2. Germline CDR1 and CDR2: SEHNR and FQNEAQ (reference sequence). This CDR3 is built from 15 residues. J gave up 2 bases and V 4 bases, and 4 bases lay outside the gene matches. CDR3 DNA sequence: TGTGCCAGCAGCTCCCCGGGACTAGCCTACAATGAGCAGTTCTTC. It encodes CASSSPGLAYNEQFF.

This clone was observed once. The sample holds other DNA sequences that translate to the same CDR3. V gene TRBV12-5 combines with J gene TRBJ2-1; TRBD2 aligns across 12 bases. V gave up 9 bases and J gave up 6 bases; unmatched junction bases: 3. Germline assignment: CDR1 LGHNT and CDR2 FRNRAP. CDR3 length: 13 residues. The CDR3 nucleotides read TGTGCTAGCGGACTAGCGGGGATCAATGAGCAGTTCTTC. Amino acids: CASGLAGINEQFF.

This clone was counted only a few times. The chain employs TRBV5-4 and TRBJ2-2, with D maybe TRBD2 (6 bases). The CDR3 length is 15 residues. V dropped 4 bases and J dropped 2 bases, with 12 bases sitting between them. Germline values: CDR1 SGHNT, CDR2 YYREEE (reference sequence). CDR3 residues: CASSPGTPNTGELFF. The CDR3, as DNA: TGTGCCAGCAGCCCCGGGACTCCCAACACCGGGGAGCTGTTTTTT.

The chain uses TRBV7-2 and TRBJ2-1, with TRBD2 identical over 9 bases. The germline gives CDR1 SGHTA, CDR2 FQGNSA. The V gene end was trimmed by 5 bases and the J gene end by 12 bases; junction bases not matched to a gene: 14. CDR3 size: 15 residues. The CDR3 is CASSPPGLARVGQFF. As DNA, the CDR3 is TGTGCCAGCAGCCCCCCGGGACTAGCCAGGGTAGGGCAGTTCTTC.

This clone appeared once. The chain has TRBV27 and TRBJ2-1; TRBD2 agrees at 12 bases. This CDR3 has 13 amino acids. With V trimmed by 6 bases and J by 6 bases, 0 bases remained unmatched. Germline V lookup: CDR1 MNHEY, CDR2 SMNVEV (reference sequence). The CDR3 here is CASRLAGGNEQFF. CDR3 in DNA: TGTGCCAGCAGACTAGCGGGGGGCAATGAGCAGTTCTTC.

In its sample, this clone was seen once. The chain combines TRBV29-1 with TRBJ1-1, with unresolved D. Germline values: CDR1 SQVTM, CDR2 ANQGSEA. Trimming took off 8 bases at V and 1 base at J, with 8 bases between the two ends. There are 11 residues in the CDR3. The CDR3 nucleotides are TGCAGCAGTACACGGAACACTGAAGCTTTCTTT. As protein: CSSTRNTEAFF.

The J gene is TRBJ1-2, the V gene TRBV28; TRBD1 might be the D (5 bases). CDR3 length: 16 amino acids. V dropped 2 bases and J dropped 4 bases, with 17 bases sitting between them. CDR1 is MDHEN and CDR2 is SYDVKM in the germline V gene. CDR3 nucleotides: TGTGCCAGCAGTTTAACAACAAACAGGAGATCCTATGGCTACACCTTC. Its protein is CASSLTTNRRSYGYTF.

The chain uses TRBV27 and TRBJ2-1; no clear D. The V end was cut by 4 bases, the J end by 6 bases, with 19 bases between. CDR1 and CDR2 from the germline V gene are MNHEY and SMNVEV (reference sequence). This CDR3 is 16 amino acids long. DNA of the CDR3: TGTGCCAGCAGTTGGCTGCAGTCCCGGTCAGGCAATGAGCAGTTCTTC. Amino acid sequence: CASSWLQSRSGNEQFF.

The genes are TRBV15 and TRBJ2-7; 8 bases align to TRBD1. The CDR3 runs 16 residues. Germline assignment: CDR1 LNHNV and CDR2 YYDKDF (reference sequence). J was trimmed by 2 bases and V by 1 base; bases with no gene match: 7. CDR3 protein: CATSRVPGQGAYEQYF. CDR3 DNA: TGTGCCACCAGCAGAGTACCAGGACAGGGTGCCTACGAGCAGTACTTC.

CDR3 coding DNA: TGTGCCAGCAGCTTTCGACTAGCGGGCCAGCTGTTCTTC. Translating gives CASSFRLAGQLFF. The chain is built from TRBV5-6 and TRBJ2-1, with 10 bases lining up with TRBD2. The CDR3 is 13 residues long. The V and J ends lost 2 bases and 15 bases, in that order; junction bases with no gene match: 8. Germline CDR1 is SGHDT and CDR2 is YYEEEE.

This clone was seen ten or more times. This chain joins TRBV11-2 and TRBJ2-1; the match to TRBD2 covers 15 bases. Germline loops: CDR1 SGHAT, CDR2 FQNNGV. The V segment lost 1 base and the J segment 10 bases; nucleotides outside the gene matches: 5. The CDR3 sequence is 16 residues long. DNA of the CDR3: TGTGCCAGCAGCTTAGGTCGGACTAGCGGGAGGGTCGAGCAGTTCTTC. Protein product: CASSLGRTSGRVEQFF.

The chain carries TRBV28 and TRBJ1-5, with TRBD1 matching over 8 bases. Germline V gene data show CDR1 as MDHEN and CDR2 as SYDVKM. Trimming at V came to 6 bases and at J to 7 bases, leaving 8 bases not matched to a gene. The CDR3 consists of 14 residues. CDR3 loop: CASRSGQGGQPQHF. The CDR3 DNA reads TGTGCCAGCAGATCCGGACAGGGCGGGCAGCCCCAGCATTTT.

The chain combines TRBV4-2 with TRBJ1-1; D might be TRBD1 (5 bases). The V end was cut by 4 bases, the J end by 4 bases, with 13 bases between. The CDR3 runs 14 residues. The germline CDR1 and CDR2 sequences are LGHNA and YNFKEQ. The CDR3 coding sequence is TGTGCCAGCAGCCCAAAACAGGATGCCACTGAAGCTTTCTTT. As protein: CASSPKQDATEAFF.

The gene calls are TRBV15 and TRBJ2-2; D perhaps matches TRBD1 (6 bases). This CDR3 contains 14 residues. From germline, CDR1 is LNHNV and CDR2 YYDKDF (reference sequence). Trimming stripped 3 bases from V and 6 bases from J, with 11 bases between. The CDR3 coding sequence is TGTGCCACCAGCAGGGGTGGGGGCCCCGGGGAGCTGTTTTTT. This encodes CATSRGGGPGELFF. Full variable domain (outside the CDR3, taken from reference TRBV15 and TRBJ2-2): DAMVIQNPRYQVTQFGKPVTLSCSQTLNHNVMYWYQQKSSQAPKLLFHYYDKDFNNEADTPDNFQSRRPNTSFCFLDIRSPGLGDTAMYLCATSRGGGPGELFFGEGSRLTVL.

This clone is a singleton in its sample. This chain uses TRBV7-2 with TRBJ1-2, with 11 bases fitting TRBD1. Trimming took 3 bases from V and 2 from J; bases not matched to a gene: 2. Germline V gene data show CDR1 as SGHTA and CDR2 as FQGNSA. The CDR3 covers 15 residues. This CDR3 is CASSFGTGGNYGYTF. CDR3 nucleotide sequence: TGTGCCAGCAGCTTCGGGACAGGGGGGAACTATGGCTACACCTTC. The complete variable domain, with remaining parts taken from reference TRBV7-2 and TRBJ1-2, reads GAGVSQSPSNKVTEKGKDVELRCDPISGHTALYWYRQSLGQGLEFLIYFQGNSAPDKSGLPSDRFSAERTGGSVSTLTIQRTQQEDSAVYLCASSFGTGGNYGYTFGSGTRLTVV.

The rearrangement uses TRBV18 and TRBJ2-2; 12 bases line up with TRBD2. Losses at the gene ends were 3 bases for V and 3 bases for J; bases not matched to a gene: 2. Germline CDR1 and CDR2: KGHSH and LQKENI. CDR3 length: 16 amino acids. As DNA, the CDR3 is TGTGCCAGCTCACCTAGACTAGCGGGAGACACCGGGGAGCTGTTTTTT. Residues: CASSPRLAGDTGELFF.

This clone was observed once. CDR3 DNA sequence: TGTGCCAGCAGCTTATTGGGCGTGAACACTGAAGCTTTCTTT. Amino acids: CASSLLGVNTEAFF. The V call is TRBV7-2, the J call TRBJ1-1, with D uncertain. The CDR3 has 14 residues. Trimming removed 2 bases at V and 0 bases at J, with 7 bases between. Germline V gene sequence: CDR1 SGHTA, CDR2 FQGNSA.

The chain combines TRBV7-8 with TRBJ2-2, with 7 nucleotides matching TRBD1. The germline CDR1 and CDR2 sequences are SGHVS and FQNEAQ. With 6 bases clipped from V and 1 base from J, the junction kept 14 bases outside the gene matches. This CDR3 has 18 amino acids. CDR3 loop: CASRSSRDSWKNTGELFF. Here the CDR3 DNA reads TGTGCCAGCAGATCTAGCCGGGACAGCTGGAAGAACACCGGGGAGCTGTTTTTT. The full variable domain, in which reference TRBV7-8 and TRBJ2-2 provide the parts outside the CDR3, is GAGVSQSPRYKVAKRGQDVALRCDPISGHVSLFWYQQALGQGPEFLTYFQNEAQLDKSGLPSDRFFAERPEGSVSTLKIQRTQQEDSAVYLCASRSSRDSWKNTGELFFGEGSRLTVL.

The J gene is TRBJ2-7, the V gene TRBV19, with 8 bases that match TRBD2. The V gene's germline CDR1 is LNHDA and CDR2 SQIVND (reference sequence). V shed 6 bases and J 2 bases; nucleotides not matched to a gene: 12. This CDR3 region has 16 residues. The chain's CDR3 is CASSRRAGGSTYEQYF. CDR3 nucleotide sequence: TGTGCCAGTAGCAGGCGGGCGGGAGGCTCCACCTACGAGCAGTACTTC.

This clone came up a few times. This rearrangement joins TRBV4-3 to TRBJ1-1; D is perhaps TRBD1 (5 bases). Germline values: CDR1 LGHNA, CDR2 YSLEER. Trimming shortened V by 2 bases and J by 2 bases, and 6 bases separated the two germline ends. This CDR3 is 13 amino acids long. This chain's CDR3 is CASSQTGNTEAFF. The CDR3 DNA reads as TGCGCCAGCAGCCAAACAGGAAACACTGAAGCTTTCTTT.

The chain uses TRBV7-2 and TRBJ2-7, with 9 nucleotides matching TRBD2. From germline, CDR1 is SGHTA and CDR2 FQGNSA. CDR3 size: 17 residues. V was pared by 5 bases and J by 2 bases, with 13 bases of the junction left unmatched. CDR3 coding DNA: TGTGCCAGCAGCACCCGGACTAGCGACCCCCTAGCCTACGAGCAGTACTTC. This codes for CASSTRTSDPLAYEQYF.

The chain is built from TRBV5-1 and TRBJ2-1; TRBD2 matches at 12 bases. This CDR3 contains 15 residues. V shed 4 bases and J 6 bases; nucleotides not matched to a gene: 5. Germline-derived CDR1 and CDR2 are SGHRS and YFSETQ. The CDR3 DNA is TGCGCCAGCAGCATACTAGCGGGAGGAGTCAATGAGCAGTTCTTC. Translating gives CASSILAGGVNEQFF.

The rearrangement links TRBV6-2 or TRBV6-3 to TRBJ2-4, with 12 nucleotides matching TRBD2. V shed 6 bases and J 9 bases; nucleotides not matched to a gene: 12. Germline-derived CDR1 and CDR2 are MNHEY and SVGEGT. This CDR3 is built from 16 residues. This CDR3 reads CASSDPKGLAGRIQYF. The CDR3 DNA is TGTGCCAGCAGCGACCCAAAGGGACTAGCGGGTCGCATTCAGTACTTC.

Here the CDR3 DNA reads TGTGCCAGCAGCGGTCAGGCCGGGGAGCTGTTTTTT. Its translation: CASSGQAGELFF. The V call is TRBV9, the J call TRBJ2-2, with D uncertain. Germline V gene data show CDR1 as SGDLS and CDR2 as YYNGEE. The germline V and J ends were trimmed by 3 bases and 6 bases, with 6 bases remaining between them. The CDR3 loop spans 12 amino acids. The variable domain in full, completed from reference TRBV9 and TRBJ2-2, reads DSGVTQTPKHLITATGQRVTLRCSPRSGDLSVYWYQQSLDQGLQFLIQYYNGEERAKGNILERFSAQQFPDLHSELNLSSLELGDSALYFCASSGQAGELFFGEGSRLTVL.

This chain joins TRBV6-2 or TRBV6-3 and TRBJ2-2; 9 bases line up with TRBD2. With V trimmed by 4 bases and J by 6 bases, 15 bases remained unmatched. This CDR3 has 18 amino acids. The V gene's germline CDR1 is MNHEY and CDR2 SVGEGT. DNA for the CDR3: TGTGCCAGCAGTTTCCAGGGTCACATAGCGGGAGCTTCCGGGGAGCTGTTTTTT. It yields the protein CASSFQGHIAGASGELFF.